Following are 24 T cell receptor beta chains from one sample sequenced in a study of beta chain features in type 1 diabetes. What was sequenced were expressed TCRB transcripts, since all of the isolated RNA had been reverse transcribed. TCRdb's table, derived via immunoSEQ multiplex PCR, lists solely in-frame clones and lacks some. Of 150,000 or so clones in the sample, 11% were seen once. Sequenced input: central memory CD4+ T cells from blood. These receptors all come from a young man in good health.

This clone came up a few times. The V call is TRBV4-3, the J call TRBJ1-2; possible D gene TRBD1, 6 bases. Germline assignment: CDR1 LGHNA and CDR2 YSLEER. V was cut by 0 bases and J by 4 bases, with 18 bases left in between. The CDR3 runs to 17 residues. CDR3: CASSQERSHRASYGYTF. The CDR3 nucleotides are TGCGCCAGCAGCCAAGAAAGGTCCCACAGGGCGAGCTATGGCTACACCTTC.

Only a few counts were recorded for this clone. The J gene is TRBJ1-2, the V gene TRBV5-4; 10 nucleotides align to TRBD1. This CDR3 has 13 residues. Trimming at V came to 4 bases and at J to 6 bases, leaving 3 bases not matched to a gene. Germline values: CDR1 SGHNT, CDR2 YYREEE (reference sequence). CDR3 in amino acids: CASSMGQGNGYTF. CDR3 nucleotides: TGTGCCAGCAGCATGGGACAGGGGAATGGCTACACCTTC.

Only a few counts were recorded for this clone. This chain uses TRBV29-1 with TRBJ2-3, with 8 bases matching TRBD1. Unmatched junction bases numbered 6, after V lost 7 bases and J lost 3 bases. Germline lookup yields CDR1 SQVTM and CDR2 ANQGSEA. The CDR3 contains 13 residues. CDR3 in amino acids: CSAPGQVTDTQYF. The CDR3, as DNA: TGCAGCGCACCGGGACAGGTGACAGATACGCAGTATTTT.

This clone was detected a few times. V is TRBV4-3 and J is TRBJ1-2; TRBD1 might be the D (5 bases). Germline CDR1 reads LGHNA; CDR2 reads YSLEER. The CDR3 is 14 amino acids. V was cut by 1 base and J by 2 bases, with 8 bases left in between. The CDR3 DNA follows: TGCGCCAGCAGCCAAGTACGGGGGAACTATGGCTACACCTTC. Translation gives CASSQVRGNYGYTF.

This clone was observed a few times. This sequence joins TRBV7-2 and TRBJ2-5; 11 bases agree with TRBD2. CDR1 and CDR2 from the germline V gene are SGHTA and FQGNSA. The length of the CDR3 is 16 residues. Trimming cost V 2 bases and J 5 bases; bases outside gene matches: 7. CDR3 sequence: CASSLHTSGGTETQYF. CDR3 DNA: TGTGCCAGCAGCTTACACACTAGCGGGGGAACGGAGACCCAGTACTTC.

V is TRBV2 and J is TRBJ1-5, with D hard to call. Germline values: CDR1 SNHLY, CDR2 FYNNEI. Trimming pared 3 bases from V and 0 bases from J, leaving 9 bases between. The CDR3 consists of 15 residues. For the CDR3, the DNA is TGTGCCAGCAGTGACGAGGTACATAGCAATCAGCCCCAGCATTTT. Its protein product is CASSDEVHSNQPQHF.

The rearrangement links TRBV6-5 to TRBJ2-7, with TRBD1 identical over 8 bases. This CDR3 is 15 amino acids long. Germline CDR1 is MNHEY and CDR2 is SVGAGI. V trimming: 5 bases; J trimming: 3 bases; junction bases outside the gene matches: 9. The CDR3: CASSPQTGAFYEQYF. CDR3 DNA sequence: TGTGCCAGCAGTCCGCAGACAGGGGCTTTCTACGAGCAGTACTTC.

This clone was counted only a few times. The chain joins TRBV29-1 to TRBJ2-7; TRBD1 matches at 9 bases. The length of the CDR3 is 14 residues. The germline CDR1 and CDR2 sequences are SQVTM and ANQGSEA. V was pared by 6 bases and J by 6 bases, with 12 bases of the junction left unmatched. For the CDR3, the DNA is TGCAGCGTGGGGTCCCGGGACAGGGTTGCCGAGCAGTACTTC. Encoded protein: CSVGSRDRVAEQYF.

V is TRBV7-3 and J is TRBJ1-1, with D possibly matching TRBD1 (6 bases). The V end was cut by 5 bases, the J end by 2 bases, with 9 bases between. The CDR3 loop spans 13 amino acids. CDR1 is SGHTA, CDR2 FQGTGA, per germline. The CDR3 region is CASSQGTNTEAFF. The CDR3 nucleotides read TGTGCCAGCAGCCAAGGGACAAACACTGAAGCTTTCTTT.

By sample share, this clone is medium-sized. The CDR3: CASSVEGENNEQFF. The CDR3, as DNA: TGTGCCAGCAGCGTAGAGGGGGAGAACAATGAGCAGTTCTTC. The chain is built from TRBV9 and TRBJ2-1, with D possibly matching TRBD1 (6 bases). Per the germline V gene, CDR1 is SGDLS and CDR2 is YYNGEE. The CDR3 has 14 residues. Trimming stripped 0 bases from V and 5 bases from J, with 9 bases between. Variable domain in full (rest from reference TRBV9 and TRBJ2-1): DSGVTQTPKHLITATGQRVTLRCSPRSGDLSVYWYQQSLDQGLQFLIQYYNGEERAKGNILERFSAQQFPDLHSELNLSSLELGDSALYFCASSVEGENNEQFFGPGTRLTVL.

Only a few counts were recorded for this clone. J is TRBJ2-2 and V is TRBV5-6; possibly TRBD1 for D (6 bases). The ends were cut back, 6 bases at V and 9 bases at J, with 18 bases in the middle. Germline CDR1 reads SGHDT; CDR2 reads YYEEEE. The CDR3 has 14 residues. The CDR3 bases are TGTGCCAGCACCCCACGAATACAGGGCCGGGAGCTGTTTTTT. This encodes CASTPRIQGRELFF.

This clone was observed a handful of times. The chain couples TRBV4-3 to TRBJ2-6, with D possibly being TRBD1 or TRBD2 (6 bases each). Trimming cost V 0 bases and J 3 bases, with 9 bases left between them. This CDR3 has 16 amino acids. CDR1 is LGHNA, CDR2 YSLEER, per germline. Here the CDR3 DNA reads TGCGCCAGCAGCCAAGAGGGGGGCGGTGGGGCCAACGTCCTGACTTTC. Encoded protein: CASSQEGGGGANVLTF.

V gene TRBV29-1 combines with J gene TRBJ2-6; D may be TRBD1 or TRBD2 (5 bases each). The V gene's germline CDR1 is SQVTM and CDR2 ANQGSEA. CDR3 length: 19 amino acids. V shed 1 base and J shed 0 bases, with 19 bases lying between them. The DNA of the CDR3 is TGCAGCGTTGAAGGCCGGGGACCTACGAGTTCCTCTGGGGCCAACGTCCTGACTTTC. Its protein is CSVEGRGPTSSSGANVLTF.

This clone has only a few counts. The chain links TRBV6-1 to TRBJ2-4; a possible D gene is TRBD1 (6 bases). CDR1 and CDR2 (germline): MNHNS, SASEGT. The CDR3 contains 14 residues. V was pared by 10 bases and J by 3 bases, with 16 bases between. This CDR3 reads CATKGQRGKNIQYF. DNA for the CDR3: TGTGCCACTAAAGGACAGAGGGGCAAAAACATTCAGTACTTC.

The chain is built from TRBV9 and TRBJ1-6, with TRBD1 identical over 8 bases. The CDR3 contains 14 residues. Germline assignment: CDR1 SGDLS and CDR2 YYNGEE. V was clipped by 4 bases and J by 7 bases; unmatched bases: 4. CDR3 coding DNA: TGTGCCAGCAGCAGACAGGGGACCAATTCACCCCTCCACTTT. Residues: CASSRQGTNSPLHF.

The chain couples TRBV7-2 to TRBJ2-3, with a tentative D call TRBD1 (6 bases). From germline, CDR1 is SGHTA and CDR2 FQGNSA. V was trimmed by 3 bases and J by 2 bases, leaving 15 bases between them. CDR3 length: 16 residues. The CDR3 DNA sequence: TGTGCCAGCAGCTTCCAGGGGTCCTCCTACACAGATACGCAGTATTTT. Protein sequence: CASSFQGSSYTDTQYF.

This clone was counted between two and nine times. The chain has TRBV29-1 and TRBJ1-1; D may be TRBD1 (5 bases). The CDR3 is 13 residues long. Germline V gene sequence: CDR1 SQVTM, CDR2 ANQGSEA. V was trimmed by 7 bases and J by 2 bases, leaving 14 bases between them. The CDR3 here is CSGGGPSNTEAFF. In DNA, the CDR3 is TGCAGCGGGGGGGGACCGAGCAACACTGAAGCTTTCTTT.

At least ten counts were recorded for this clone. The chain links TRBV29-1 to TRBJ2-6; D unresolved. V was clipped by 4 bases and J by 1 base, with 5 bases between them. From germline, CDR1 is SQVTM and CDR2 ANQGSEA. CDR3 length: 13 residues. CDR3 sequence (DNA): TGCAGCGTTGCCGAGTCTGGGGCCAACGTCCTGACTTTC. Translating it yields CSVAESGANVLTF.

The gene calls are TRBV4-3 and TRBJ1-1; D call uncertain. Germline CDR1 reads LGHNA; CDR2 reads YSLEER. The V gene lost 1 base and the J gene lost 4 bases, with 10 bases spanning the gap. The CDR3 is 14 amino acids. CDR3 in amino acids: CASSQGGRGTEAFF. CDR3 nucleotide sequence: TGCGCCAGCAGCCAAGGAGGAAGAGGCACTGAAGCTTTCTTT.

This clone was found a few times. This sequence joins TRBV7-3 and TRBJ2-1; 12 positions agree with TRBD2. This CDR3 is built from 15 residues. Per the germline V gene, CDR1 is SGHTA and CDR2 is FQGTGA. The J segment lost 5 bases and the V segment lost 2 bases, leaving 1 base of the junction unmatched. CDR3 residues: CASSLLAGGHNEQFF. In DNA, the CDR3 is TGTGCCAGCAGCTTACTAGCGGGGGGGCACAATGAGCAGTTCTTC.

This clone has a count of ten or more. This chain links TRBV19 with TRBJ2-5; D is undetermined. There are 13 residues in the CDR3. V dropped 6 bases and J dropped 5 bases, with 13 bases sitting between them. Germline assignment: CDR1 LNHDA and CDR2 SQIVND (reference sequence). The DNA for the CDR3 is TGTGCCAGTAGGACTCCAAAGGGCGAGACCCAGTACTTC. Translating gives CASRTPKGETQYF.

This clone was detected many times. The V gene is TRBV7-2, the J gene TRBJ2-4, with 7 bases aligning to TRBD1. Germline loops: CDR1 SGHTA, CDR2 FQGNSA. This CDR3 is built from 14 residues. V lost 5 bases, J lost 6 bases, and 7 bases stayed unmatched. The CDR3, as DNA: TGTGCCAGCAGCCCCAGAAGGGACAGAAACATTCAGTACTTC. Residues: CASSPRRDRNIQYF.

The chain has TRBV6-1 and TRBJ2-3; D is undetermined. Germline V gene sequence: CDR1 MNHNS, CDR2 SASEGT. The CDR3 runs 12 residues. The V end lost 6 bases, the J end lost 4 bases, and 8 bases lay between the germline ends. The CDR3 DNA reads as TGTGCCAGCAGAATGCTGGCAGATACGCAGTATTTT. Its protein is CASRMLADTQYF.

This chain joins TRBV5-4 and TRBJ2-5, with 9 bases lining up with TRBD1. In germline, CDR1 is SGHNT, CDR2 YYREEE (reference sequence). The CDR3 runs to 15 residues. V gave up 3 bases and J gave up 6 bases; unmatched junction bases: 9. The DNA for the CDR3 is TGTGCCAGCAGCTCCCCAACAGGGGGCTGGAAGACCCAGTACTTC. Amino acid sequence: CASSSPTGGWKTQYF.